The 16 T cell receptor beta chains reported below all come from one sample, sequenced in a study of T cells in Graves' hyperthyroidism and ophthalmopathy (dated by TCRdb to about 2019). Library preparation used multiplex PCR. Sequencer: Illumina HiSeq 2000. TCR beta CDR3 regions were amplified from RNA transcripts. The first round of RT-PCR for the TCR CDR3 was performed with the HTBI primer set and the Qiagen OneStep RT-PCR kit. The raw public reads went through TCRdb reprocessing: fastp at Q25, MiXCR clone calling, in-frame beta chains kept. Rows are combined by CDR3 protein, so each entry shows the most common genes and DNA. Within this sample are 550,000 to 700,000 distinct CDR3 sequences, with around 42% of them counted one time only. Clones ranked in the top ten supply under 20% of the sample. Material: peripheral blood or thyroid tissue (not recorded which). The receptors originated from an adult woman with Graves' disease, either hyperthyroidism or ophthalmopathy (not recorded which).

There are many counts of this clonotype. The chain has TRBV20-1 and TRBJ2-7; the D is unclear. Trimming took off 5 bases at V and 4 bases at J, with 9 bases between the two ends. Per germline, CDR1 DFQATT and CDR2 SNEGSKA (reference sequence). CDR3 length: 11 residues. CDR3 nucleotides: TGCAGTGCTGAGACCCAGTACGAGCAGTACTTC. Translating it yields CSAETQYEQYF.

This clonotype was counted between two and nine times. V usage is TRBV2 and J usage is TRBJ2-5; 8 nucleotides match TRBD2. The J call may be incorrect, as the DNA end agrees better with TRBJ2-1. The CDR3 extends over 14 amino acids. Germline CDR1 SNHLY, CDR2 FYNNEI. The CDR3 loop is CASSEAPAGGQQFF. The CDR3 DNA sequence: TGTGCCAGCAGTGAAGCGCCGGCGGGAGGCCAGCAGTTCTTC.

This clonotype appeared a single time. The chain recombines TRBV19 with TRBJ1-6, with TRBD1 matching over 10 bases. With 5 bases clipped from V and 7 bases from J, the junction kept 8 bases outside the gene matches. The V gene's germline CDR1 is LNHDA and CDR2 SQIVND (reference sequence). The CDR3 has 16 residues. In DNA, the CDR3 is TGTGCCAGTAGTTCAGACAGGGGGCTCGTGAATTCACCCCTCCACTTT. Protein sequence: CASSSDRGLVNSPLHF.

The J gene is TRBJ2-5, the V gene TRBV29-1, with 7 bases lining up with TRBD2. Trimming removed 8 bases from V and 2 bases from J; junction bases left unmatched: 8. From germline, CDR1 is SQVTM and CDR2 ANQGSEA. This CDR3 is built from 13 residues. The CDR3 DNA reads TGCAGCATTGTTGCGGGAGCTCAAGAGACCCAGTACTTC. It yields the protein CSIVAGAQETQYF.

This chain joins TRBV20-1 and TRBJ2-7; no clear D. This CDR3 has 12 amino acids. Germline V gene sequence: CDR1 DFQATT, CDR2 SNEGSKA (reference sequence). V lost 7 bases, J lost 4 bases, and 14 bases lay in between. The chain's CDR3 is CSGADDTYEQYF. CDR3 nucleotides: TGCAGTGGTGCAGACGATACGTACGAGCAGTACTTC.

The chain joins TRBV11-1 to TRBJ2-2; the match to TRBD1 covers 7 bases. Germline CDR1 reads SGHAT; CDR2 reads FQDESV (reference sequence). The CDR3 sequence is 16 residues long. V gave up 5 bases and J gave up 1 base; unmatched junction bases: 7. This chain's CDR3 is CASSHTRTGNTGELFF. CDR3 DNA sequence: TGTGCCAGCAGCCATACCAGGACAGGGAACACCGGGGAGCTGTTTTTT.

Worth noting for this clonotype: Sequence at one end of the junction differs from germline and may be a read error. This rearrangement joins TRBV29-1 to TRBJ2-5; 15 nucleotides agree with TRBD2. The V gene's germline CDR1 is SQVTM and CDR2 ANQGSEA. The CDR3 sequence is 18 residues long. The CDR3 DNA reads TGCAGCGTTTGCCTCCAGGGACTAGCGGGAGGTTGGCAAGAGACCCAATGCTTC. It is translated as CSVCLQGLAGGWQETQCF.

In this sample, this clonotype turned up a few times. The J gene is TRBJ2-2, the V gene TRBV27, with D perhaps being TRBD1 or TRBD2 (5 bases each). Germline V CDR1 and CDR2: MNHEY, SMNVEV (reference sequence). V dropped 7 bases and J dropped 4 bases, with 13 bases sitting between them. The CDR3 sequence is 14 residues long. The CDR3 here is CASISFGGTGELFF. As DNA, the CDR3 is TGTGCCAGCATTTCCTTTGGGGGCACCGGGGAGCTGTTTTTT.

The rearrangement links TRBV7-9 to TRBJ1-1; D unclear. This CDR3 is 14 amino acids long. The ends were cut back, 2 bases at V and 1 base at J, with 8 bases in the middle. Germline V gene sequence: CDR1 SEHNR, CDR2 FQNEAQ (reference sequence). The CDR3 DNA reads TGTGCCAGCAGCTTATCCTCACCGAACACTGAAGCTTTCTTT. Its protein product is CASSLSSPNTEAFF.

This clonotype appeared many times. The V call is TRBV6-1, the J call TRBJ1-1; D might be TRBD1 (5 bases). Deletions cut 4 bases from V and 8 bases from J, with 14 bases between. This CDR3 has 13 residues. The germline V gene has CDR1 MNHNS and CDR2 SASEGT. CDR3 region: CASSGGGWPEAFF. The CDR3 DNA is TGTGCCAGCAGTGGGGGGGGGTGGCCCGAAGCTTTCTTT.

The CDR3 loop reads CSVLGHLPYEQYF. The CDR3 DNA sequence: TGCAGCGTGCTTGGACACCTACCCTACGAGCAGTACTTC. The rearrangement joins TRBV29-1 to TRBJ2-5, with a tentative D call TRBD1 (5 bases). The J call may be in error: the DNA end matches TRBJ2-7 better. The CDR3 totals 13 residues. CDR1 and CDR2 (germline): SQVTM, ANQGSEA.

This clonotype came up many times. In DNA, the CDR3 is TGTGCCAGCAACCAGGGGGCGAAGGAGACCCAGTACTTC. Translation gives CASNQGAKETQYF. The chain combines TRBV25-1 with TRBJ2-5; the match to TRBD1 covers 8 bases. Per germline, CDR1 MGHDK and CDR2 SYGVNS. Losses at the gene ends were 7 bases for V and 5 bases for J; bases not matched to a gene: 6. The length of the CDR3 is 13 residues.

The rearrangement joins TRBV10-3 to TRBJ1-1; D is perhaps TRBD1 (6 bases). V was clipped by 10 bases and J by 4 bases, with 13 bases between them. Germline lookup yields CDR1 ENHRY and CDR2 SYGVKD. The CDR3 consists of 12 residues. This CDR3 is CATLGGATEAFF. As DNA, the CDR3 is TGTGCCACCCTGGGGGGCGCCACTGAAGCTTTCTTT.

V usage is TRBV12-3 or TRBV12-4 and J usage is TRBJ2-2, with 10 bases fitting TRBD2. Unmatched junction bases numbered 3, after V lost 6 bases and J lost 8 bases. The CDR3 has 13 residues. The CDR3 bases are TGTGCCAGCAGACTAGCGGGACGGGGGGAGCTGTTTTTT. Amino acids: CASRLAGRGELFF.

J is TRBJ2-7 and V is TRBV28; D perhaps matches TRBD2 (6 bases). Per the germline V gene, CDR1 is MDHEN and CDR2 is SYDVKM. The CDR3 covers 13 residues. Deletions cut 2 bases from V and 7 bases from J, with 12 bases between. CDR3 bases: TGTGCCAGCAGTTTAATGACTAGAAAGGAGCAGTACTTC. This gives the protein CASSLMTRKEQYF.

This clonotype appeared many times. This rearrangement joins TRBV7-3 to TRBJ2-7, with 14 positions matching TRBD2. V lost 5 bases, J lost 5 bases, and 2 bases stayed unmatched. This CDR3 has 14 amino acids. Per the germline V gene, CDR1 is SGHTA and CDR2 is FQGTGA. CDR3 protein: CASSQGLAGDEQYF. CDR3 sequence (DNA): TGTGCCAGCAGCCAGGGACTAGCGGGAGACGAGCAGTACTTC.